These T cell receptor beta chains were read from a single sample in a study of beta chain features in type 1 diabetes. Assay used: immunoSEQ multiplex PCR; TCRdb lists only in-frame clones, some missing. Here the sample spans hundreds of thousands of clones, about 14% being singletons. Sequencing was performed on naive CD4+ T cells from blood. Source of these receptors: a man younger than 35 in good health. Each CDR3 is given with its conserved first and last residue. The order of the fields is clone size, D gene, V gene, J gene, CDR3 DNA, CDR3 protein. The D gene is left open where the match is weak. Clone size is shown for a subset of rows, as once, few, many or a class of expanded clone.

clone_size: -
d_call: -
v_call: TRBV6-5
j_call: TRBJ2-3
cdr3_nt: TGTGCCAGCAGCCCGAGGAGAACAGATACGCAGTATTTT
cdr3_aa: CASSPRRTDTQYF

clone_size: -
d_call: TRBD1
v_call: TRBV7-2
j_call: TRBJ2-3
cdr3_nt: TGTGCCAGCAGCCCCGTAACAGGGGGCGGGCGGACAGATACGCAGTATTTT
cdr3_aa: CASSPVTGGGRTDTQYF

clone_size: -
d_call: TRBD1
v_call: TRBV6-5
j_call: TRBJ1-2
cdr3_nt: TGTGCCAGCAGGGAGACAGGGGGAGCTGGCTACACCTTC
cdr3_aa: CASRETGGAGYTF

clone_size: -
d_call: -
v_call: TRBV9
j_call: TRBJ1-4
cdr3_nt: TGTGCCAGCAGCGTAAGGGACGGGGCGGATGAAAAACTGTTTTTT
cdr3_aa: CASSVRDGADEKLFF

clone_size: -
d_call: TRBD1
v_call: TRBV7-2
j_call: TRBJ2-1
cdr3_nt: TGTGCCAGCAGCATTACAGGGGGCGGGAATGAGCAGTTCTTC
cdr3_aa: CASSITGGGNEQFF

clone_size: few
d_call: -
v_call: TRBV7-2
j_call: TRBJ1-5
cdr3_nt: TGTGCCAGCAGCCAAGAAACCGGCAATCAGCCCCAGCATTTT
cdr3_aa: CASSQETGNQPQHF

clone_size: -
d_call: -
v_call: TRBV19
j_call: TRBJ2-4
cdr3_nt: TGTGCCAGTAGTCGGGCGGGACTCGGTATGGATGGGGCCAAAAACATTCAGTACTTC
cdr3_aa: CASSRAGLGMDGAKNIQYF

clone_size: -
d_call: -
v_call: TRBV20-1
j_call: TRBJ1-5
cdr3_nt: TGCAGTGCCCCAGGTTGGCAGGCCCAGCATTTT
cdr3_aa: CSAPGWQAQHF

clone_size: -
d_call: -
v_call: TRBV2
j_call: TRBJ1-5
cdr3_nt: TGTGCCAGCAGTGACAGGTCCAATCAGCCCCAGCATTTT
cdr3_aa: CASSDRSNQPQHF

clone_size: -
d_call: -
v_call: TRBV27
j_call: TRBJ1-2
cdr3_nt: TGTGCCAGCAGTACCAAATGGACGGGGAACTATGGCTACACCTTC
cdr3_aa: CASSTKWTGNYGYTF

clone_size: -
d_call: -
v_call: TRBV15
j_call: TRBJ1-2
cdr3_nt: TGTGCCACCAGCCGCGACAAGGAGTCTAACTATGGCTACACCTTC
cdr3_aa: CATSRDKESNYGYTF

clone_size: few
d_call: TRBD2
v_call: TRBV7-2
j_call: TRBJ2-1
cdr3_nt: TGTGCCAGCAGCTTAGCGGGACTAGGGGGCAATGAGCAGTTCTTC
cdr3_aa: CASSLAGLGGNEQFF

clone_size: few
d_call: -
v_call: TRBV9
j_call: TRBJ2-7
cdr3_nt: TGTGCCAGCAGCGTAGCAGTAACACAAAACTACGAGCAGTACTTC
cdr3_aa: CASSVAVTQNYEQYF

clone_size: -
d_call: -
v_call: TRBV15
j_call: TRBJ1-2
cdr3_nt: TGTGCCACCAGCACCACAACCCCGAGGCGGACCTTC
cdr3_aa: CATSTTTPRRTF

clone_size: -
d_call: TRBD1
v_call: TRBV18
j_call: TRBJ1-2
cdr3_nt: TGTGCCAGCTCACCGACAGGGGCATCATACGGCTACACCTTC
cdr3_aa: CASSPTGASYGYTF

clone_size: -
d_call: -
v_call: TRBV18
j_call: TRBJ1-2
cdr3_nt: TGTGCCAGCTCACGTGGGCAGGGCCTCGACCTCTACACCTTC
cdr3_aa: CASSRGQGLDLYTF

clone_size: few
d_call: -
v_call: TRBV4-2
j_call: TRBJ1-1
cdr3_nt: TGTGCCAGCAGCCAAGAAGGCCAGGGGGCTTTCTTT
cdr3_aa: CASSQEGQGAFF

clone_size: -
d_call: -
v_call: TRBV6-5
j_call: TRBJ2-7
cdr3_nt: TGTGCCAGCAGTTATCATGGAGGGAAATCCTACGAGCAGTACTTC
cdr3_aa: CASSYHGGKSYEQYF

clone_size: -
d_call: -
v_call: TRBV2
j_call: TRBJ2-5
cdr3_nt: TGTGCCAGCAGTGAAGTGGGAAGGGGGGAGACCCAGTACTTC
cdr3_aa: CASSEVGRGETQYF

clone_size: -
d_call: -
v_call: TRBV5-1
j_call: TRBJ1-1
cdr3_nt: TGCGCCAGCAGCCCGAGGGACGCCGGGAACACTGAAGCTTTCTTT
cdr3_aa: CASSPRDAGNTEAFF

clone_size: few
d_call: -
v_call: TRBV9
j_call: TRBJ2-7
cdr3_nt: TGTGCCAGCAGCGTAGAGCGGAATGGTCACGAGCAGTACTTC
cdr3_aa: CASSVERNGHEQYF

clone_size: few
d_call: -
v_call: TRBV18
j_call: TRBJ1-5
cdr3_nt: TGTGCCAGCTCACCAGTGACGGGAAGGGGCAATCAGCCCCAGCATTTT
cdr3_aa: CASSPVTGRGNQPQHF

clone_size: -
d_call: TRBD2
v_call: TRBV15
j_call: TRBJ2-1
cdr3_nt: TGTGCCACCAGCAGAGCCCCCAGCGGGAGGGCCAACAATGAGCAGTTCTTC
cdr3_aa: CATSRAPSGRANNEQFF

clone_size: -
d_call: TRBD2
v_call: TRBV5-1
j_call: TRBJ2-7
cdr3_nt: TGCGCCAGCAGCCGGGGGCTAGCGGGAGGGCCTAGCGAGCAGTACTTC
cdr3_aa: CASSRGLAGGPSEQYF

clone_size: few
d_call: TRBD1
v_call: TRBV7-2
j_call: TRBJ1-2
cdr3_nt: TGTGCCAGCAGCTTAAGGACAGGGGGAATCTATGGCTACACCTTC
cdr3_aa: CASSLRTGGIYGYTF

clone_size: -
d_call: -
v_call: TRBV21-1
j_call: TRBJ2-2
cdr3_nt: TGTGCCAGCAGCAAAGATCTCGGGGAGCTGTTTTTT
cdr3_aa: CASSKDLGELFF

clone_size: -
d_call: -
v_call: TRBV5-4
j_call: TRBJ2-2
cdr3_nt: TGTGCCAGCAGCTTAGTTCCCGGGGAGCTGTTTTTT
cdr3_aa: CASSLVPGELFF

clone_size: few
d_call: -
v_call: TRBV25-1
j_call: TRBJ2-2
cdr3_nt: TGTGCCAGCAGTGACGCTCGTTGGGGCGGGGAGCTGTTTTTT
cdr3_aa: CASSDARWGGELFF

clone_size: -
d_call: -
v_call: TRBV21-1
j_call: TRBJ2-7
cdr3_nt: TGTGCCAGCAGCGCTCCCCGGGACAGAGACTACGAGCAGTACTTC
cdr3_aa: CASSAPRDRDYEQYF

clone_size: -
d_call: -
v_call: TRBV5-1
j_call: TRBJ2-4
cdr3_nt: TGCGCCAGCAGCCCGGGACCGAAAAACATTCAGTACTTC
cdr3_aa: CASSPGPKNIQYF

clone_size: few
d_call: -
v_call: TRBV15
j_call: TRBJ1-2
cdr3_nt: TGTGCCACCAGCAGCCCTTTGGACGTGAGGGGTAACTATGGCTACACCTTC
cdr3_aa: CATSSPLDVRGNYGYTF

clone_size: few
d_call: -
v_call: TRBV5-4
j_call: TRBJ2-6
cdr3_nt: TGTGCCAGCAGCTTGGGGGGCTCTGGGGCCAACGTCCTGACTTTC
cdr3_aa: CASSLGGSGANVLTF

clone_size: -
d_call: TRBD1
v_call: TRBV18
j_call: TRBJ1-2
cdr3_nt: TGTGCCAGCTCACCACTCCCCGCGACAGGGACCTATGGCTACACCTTC
cdr3_aa: CASSPLPATGTYGYTF